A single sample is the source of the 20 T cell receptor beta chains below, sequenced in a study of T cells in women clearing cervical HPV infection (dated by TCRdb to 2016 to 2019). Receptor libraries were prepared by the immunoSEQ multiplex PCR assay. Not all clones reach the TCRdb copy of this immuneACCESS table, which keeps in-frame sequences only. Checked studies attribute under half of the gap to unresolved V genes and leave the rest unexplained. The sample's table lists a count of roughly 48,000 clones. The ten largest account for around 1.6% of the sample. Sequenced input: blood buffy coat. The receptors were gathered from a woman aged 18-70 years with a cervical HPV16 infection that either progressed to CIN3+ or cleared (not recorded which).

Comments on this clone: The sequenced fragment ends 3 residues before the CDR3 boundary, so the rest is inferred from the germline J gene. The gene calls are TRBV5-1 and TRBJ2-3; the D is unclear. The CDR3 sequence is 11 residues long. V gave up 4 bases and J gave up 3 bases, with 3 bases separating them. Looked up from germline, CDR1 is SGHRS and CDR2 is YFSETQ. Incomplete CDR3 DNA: TGCGCCAGCAGCCTAACAGATACG. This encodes CASSLTDT. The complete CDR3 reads CASSLTDTQYF.

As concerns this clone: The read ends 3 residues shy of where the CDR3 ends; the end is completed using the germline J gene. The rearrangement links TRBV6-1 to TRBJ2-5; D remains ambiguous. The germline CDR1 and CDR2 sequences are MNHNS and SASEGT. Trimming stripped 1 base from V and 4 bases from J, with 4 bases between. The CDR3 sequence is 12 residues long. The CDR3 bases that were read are TGTGCCAGCAGTGAAGTGCGAGAGACC. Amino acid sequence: CASSEVRET. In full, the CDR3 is CASSEVRETQYF.

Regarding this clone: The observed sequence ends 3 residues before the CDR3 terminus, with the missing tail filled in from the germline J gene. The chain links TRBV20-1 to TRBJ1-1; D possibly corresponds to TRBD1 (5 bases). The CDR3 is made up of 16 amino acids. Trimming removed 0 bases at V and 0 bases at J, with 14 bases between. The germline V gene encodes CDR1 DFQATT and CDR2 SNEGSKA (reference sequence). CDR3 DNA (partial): TGCAGTGCTAGAGATCATAGCAGGGCGATGAACACTGAA. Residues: CSARDHSRAMNTE. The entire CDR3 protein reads CSARDHSRAMNTEAFF.

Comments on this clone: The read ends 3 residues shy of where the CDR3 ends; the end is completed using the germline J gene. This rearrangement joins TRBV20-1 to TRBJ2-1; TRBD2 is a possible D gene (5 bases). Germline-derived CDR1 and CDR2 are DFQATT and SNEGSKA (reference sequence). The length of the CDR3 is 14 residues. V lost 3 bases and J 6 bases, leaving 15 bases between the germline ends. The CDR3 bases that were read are TGCAGTGCTAGGGACTCCCGGCGAGGCAATGAG. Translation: CSARDSRRGNE. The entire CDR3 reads CSARDSRRGNEQFF.

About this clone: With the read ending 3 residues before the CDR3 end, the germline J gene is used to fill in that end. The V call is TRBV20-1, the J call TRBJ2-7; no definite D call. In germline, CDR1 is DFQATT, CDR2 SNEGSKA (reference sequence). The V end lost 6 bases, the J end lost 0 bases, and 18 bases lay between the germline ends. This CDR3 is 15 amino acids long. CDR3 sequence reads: CSARATGVYSYEQYF. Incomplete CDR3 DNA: TGCAGTGCCCGAGCGACGGGTGTATACTCCTACGAG.

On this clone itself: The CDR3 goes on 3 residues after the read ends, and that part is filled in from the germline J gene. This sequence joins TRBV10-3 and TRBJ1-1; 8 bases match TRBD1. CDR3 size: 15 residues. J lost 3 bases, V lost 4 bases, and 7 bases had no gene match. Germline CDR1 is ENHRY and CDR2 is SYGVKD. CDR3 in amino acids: CAISGQGRVDTEAFF. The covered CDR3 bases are TGTGCCATCAGTGGACAGGGGAGGGTGGACACTGAA.

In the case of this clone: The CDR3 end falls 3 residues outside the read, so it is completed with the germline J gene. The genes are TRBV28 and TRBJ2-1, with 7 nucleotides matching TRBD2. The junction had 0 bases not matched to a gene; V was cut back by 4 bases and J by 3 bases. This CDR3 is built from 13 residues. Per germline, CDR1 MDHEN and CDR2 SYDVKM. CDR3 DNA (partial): TGTGCCAGCAGTTCGGGGGGCTACAATGAG. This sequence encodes CASSSGGYNE. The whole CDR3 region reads CASSSGGYNEQFF.

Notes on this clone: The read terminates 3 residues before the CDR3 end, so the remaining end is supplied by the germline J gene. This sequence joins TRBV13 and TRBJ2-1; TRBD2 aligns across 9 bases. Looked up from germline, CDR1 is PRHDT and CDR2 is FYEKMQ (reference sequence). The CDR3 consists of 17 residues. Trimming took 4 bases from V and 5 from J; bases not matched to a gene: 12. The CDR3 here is CASSWRTIGLAHNEQFF. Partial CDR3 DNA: TGTGCCAGCAGCTGGCGGACAATAGGACTAGCGCACAATGAG.

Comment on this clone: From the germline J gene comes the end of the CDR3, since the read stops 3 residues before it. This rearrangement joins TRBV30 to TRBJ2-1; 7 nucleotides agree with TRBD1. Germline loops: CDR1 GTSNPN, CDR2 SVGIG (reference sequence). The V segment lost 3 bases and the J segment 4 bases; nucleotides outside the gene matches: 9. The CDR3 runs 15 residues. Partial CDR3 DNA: TGTGCCTGGAGCCGTGACAGGGTGCCTTACAATGAG. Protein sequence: CAWSRDRVPYNE. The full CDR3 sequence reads CAWSRDRVPYNEQFF.

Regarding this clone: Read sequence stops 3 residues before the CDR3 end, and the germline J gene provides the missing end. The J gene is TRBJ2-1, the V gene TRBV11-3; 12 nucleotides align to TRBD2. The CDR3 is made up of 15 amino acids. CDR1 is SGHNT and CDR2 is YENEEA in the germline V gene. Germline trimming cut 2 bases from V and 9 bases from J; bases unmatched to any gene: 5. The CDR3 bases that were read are TGTGCCAGCAGCTTACTAGCGGGAGGGTTTAGTGAG. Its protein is CASSLLAGGFSE. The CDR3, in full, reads CASSLLAGGFSEQFF.

The part of the CDR3 DNA that was read is TGCGCCAGCAGCTCAACAGGGGTGAACACCGGGGAG. Translating it yields CASSSTGVNTGE. The whole CDR3 sequence is CASSSTGVNTGELFF. The chain carries TRBV5-1 and TRBJ2-2; 7 bases line up with TRBD1. The sequenced fragment ends 3 residues before the CDR3 boundary, so the rest is inferred from the germline J gene. The ends lost 3 bases at V and 1 base at J; junction bases unmatched: 3. This CDR3 comprises 15 residues. Germline CDR1 reads SGHRS; CDR2 reads YFSETQ.

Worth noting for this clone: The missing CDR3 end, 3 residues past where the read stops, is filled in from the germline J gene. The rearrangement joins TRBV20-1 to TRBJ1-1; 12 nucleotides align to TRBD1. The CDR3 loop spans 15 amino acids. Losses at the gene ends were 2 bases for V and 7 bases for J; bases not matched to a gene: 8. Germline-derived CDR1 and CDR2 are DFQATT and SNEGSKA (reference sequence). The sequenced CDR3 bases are TGCAGTGCTAGAAACCCGGGACAGGGGGCTGTTGAA. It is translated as CSARNPGQGAVE. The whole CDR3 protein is CSARNPGQGAVEAFF.

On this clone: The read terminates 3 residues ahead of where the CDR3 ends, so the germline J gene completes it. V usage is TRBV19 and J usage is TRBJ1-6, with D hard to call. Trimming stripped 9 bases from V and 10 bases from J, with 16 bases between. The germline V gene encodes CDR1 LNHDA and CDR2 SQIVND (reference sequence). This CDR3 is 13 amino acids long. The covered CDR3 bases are TGTGCCAGCCTTGGAAGGGTCGGATCACCC. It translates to CASLGRVGSP. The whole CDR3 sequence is CASLGRVGSPLHF.

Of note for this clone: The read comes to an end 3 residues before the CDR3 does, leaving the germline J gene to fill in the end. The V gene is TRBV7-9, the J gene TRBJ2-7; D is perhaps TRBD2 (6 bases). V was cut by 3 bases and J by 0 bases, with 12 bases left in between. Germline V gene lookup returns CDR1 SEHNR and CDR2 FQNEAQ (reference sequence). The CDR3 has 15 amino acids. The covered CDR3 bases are TGTGCCAGCAGCTTTGCTAGCGTGCCCTCCTACGAG. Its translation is CASSFASVPSYE. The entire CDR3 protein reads CASSFASVPSYEQYF.

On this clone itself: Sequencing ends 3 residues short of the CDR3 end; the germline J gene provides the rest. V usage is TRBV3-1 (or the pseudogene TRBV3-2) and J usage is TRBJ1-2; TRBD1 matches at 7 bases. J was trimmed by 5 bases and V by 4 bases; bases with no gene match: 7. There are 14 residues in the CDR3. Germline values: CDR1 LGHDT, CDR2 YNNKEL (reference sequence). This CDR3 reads CASSRGGRGYGYTF. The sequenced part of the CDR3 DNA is TGTGCCAGCAGCCGAGGGGGCCGGGGATATGGC.

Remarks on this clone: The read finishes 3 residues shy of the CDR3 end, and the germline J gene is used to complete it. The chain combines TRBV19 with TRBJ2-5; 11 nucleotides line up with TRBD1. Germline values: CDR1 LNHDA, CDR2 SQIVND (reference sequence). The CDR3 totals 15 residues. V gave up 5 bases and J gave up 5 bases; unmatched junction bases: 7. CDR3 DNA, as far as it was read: TGTGCCAGTAGTCCCCGGACAGGGGGCAGGGAGACC. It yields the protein CASSPRTGGRET. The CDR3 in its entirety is CASSPRTGGRETQYF.

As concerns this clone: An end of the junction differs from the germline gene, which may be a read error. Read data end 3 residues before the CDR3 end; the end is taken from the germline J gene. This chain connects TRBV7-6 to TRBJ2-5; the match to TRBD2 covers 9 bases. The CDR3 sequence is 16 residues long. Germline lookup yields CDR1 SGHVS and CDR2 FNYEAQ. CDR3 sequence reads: CASTLGAGGPRETQYF. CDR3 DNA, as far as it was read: TGTGCCAGCACCTTAGGGGCGGGGGGGCCGCGAGAGACC.

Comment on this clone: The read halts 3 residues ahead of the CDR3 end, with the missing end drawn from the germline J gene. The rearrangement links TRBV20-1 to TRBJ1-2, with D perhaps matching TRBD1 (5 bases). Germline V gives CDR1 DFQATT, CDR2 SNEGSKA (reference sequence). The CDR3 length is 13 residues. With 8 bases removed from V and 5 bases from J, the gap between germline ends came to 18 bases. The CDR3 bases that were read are TGCAGTCCGAAAACAGGAAACGTATATGGC. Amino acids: CSPKTGNVYG. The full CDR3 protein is CSPKTGNVYGYTF.

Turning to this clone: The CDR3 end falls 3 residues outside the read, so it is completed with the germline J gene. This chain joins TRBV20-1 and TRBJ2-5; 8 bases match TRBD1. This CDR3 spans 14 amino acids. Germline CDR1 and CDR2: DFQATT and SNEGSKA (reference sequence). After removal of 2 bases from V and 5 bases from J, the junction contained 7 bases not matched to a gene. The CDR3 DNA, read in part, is TGCAGTGCTAGAAAGGCAGGGGGCGACGAGACC. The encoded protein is CSARKAGGDET. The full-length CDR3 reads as CSARKAGGDETQYF.

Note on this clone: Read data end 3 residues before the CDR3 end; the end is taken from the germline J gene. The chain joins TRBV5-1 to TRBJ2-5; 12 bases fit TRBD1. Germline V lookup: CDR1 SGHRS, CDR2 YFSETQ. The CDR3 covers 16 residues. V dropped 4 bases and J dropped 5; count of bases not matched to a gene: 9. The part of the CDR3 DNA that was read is TGCGCCAGCAGCCGGGGGGGACAGGGGGCCTGGGAGACC. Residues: CASSRGGQGAWET. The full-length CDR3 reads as CASSRGGQGAWETQYF.